The 20 T cell receptor beta chains below all came from one sample that was sequenced in a study of siplizumab effects on memory and regulatory T cells. Cells that made up the mixed lymphocyte reaction were cocultured at 37°C for around 6 days. For these receptors, no antigen is known. Produced via immunoSEQ multiplex PCR; TCRdb's table is partial and in-frame only. The table includes more than 13,000 clones, approximately 45% detected once. Source material: CFSE-low (dividing) CD4+ T cells sorted from an allogeneic mixed lymphocyte reaction. The receptors here all came from a human donor in good health; the cells came from an allogeneic mixed lymphocyte reaction. Some clones in this sample may be carry-over from other donors' samples.

This chain uses TRBV29-1 with TRBJ2-3, with D maybe TRBD2 (5 bases). CDR1 SQVTM and CDR2 ANQGSEA come from the germline V gene. V lost 1 base and J lost 3, with 17 bases in between. This CDR3 contains 16 residues. CDR3 nucleotides: TGCAGCGTTGAAGGGGGAGTAGCGCAGCATACAGATACGCAGTATTTT. Translation gives CSVEGGVAQHTDTQYF.

The V gene is TRBV28, the J gene TRBJ2-3; perhaps D is TRBD1 or TRBD2 (5 bases each). This CDR3 spans 14 amino acids. Germline values: CDR1 MDHEN, CDR2 SYDVKM. Trimming pared 6 bases from V and 5 bases from J, leaving 15 bases between. CDR3 amino acids: CASRQDQGRDTQYF. The CDR3 DNA reads as TGTGCCAGCAGGCAAGACCAGGGACGAGATACGCAGTATTTT.

This chain uses TRBV7-9 with TRBJ2-3, with D uncertain. V gave up 3 bases and J gave up 4 bases, with 8 bases separating them. Germline CDR1 is SEHNR and CDR2 is FQNEAQ (reference sequence). The CDR3 length is 13 residues. CDR3 residues: CASSFSGPDTQYF. In DNA form, the CDR3 reads TGTGCCAGCAGCTTTTCGGGCCCAGATACGCAGTATTTT.

The chain carries TRBV5-6 and TRBJ2-2, with D possibly called TRBD1 or TRBD2 (5 bases each). CDR1 is SGHDT and CDR2 is YYEEEE in the germline V gene. The CDR3 loop spans 15 amino acids. The V gene lost 4 bases and the J gene lost 7 bases, with 17 bases spanning the gap. The CDR3 sequence is CASSQEGRVFGELFF. Here the CDR3 DNA reads TGTGCCAGCAGCCAAGAGGGCAGGGTATTCGGGGAGCTGTTTTTT. The full variable domain, completed using reference TRBV5-6 and TRBJ2-2, is DAGVTQSPTHLIKTRGQQVTLRCSPKSGHDTVSWYQQALGQGPQFIFQYYEEEERQRGNFPDRFSGHQFPNYSSELNVNALLLGDSALYLCASSQEGRVFGELFFGEGSRLTVL.

The chain couples TRBV14 to TRBJ2-3, with D perhaps given as TRBD1 or TRBD2 (6 bases each). The CDR3 sequence is 15 residues long. Germline CDR1 and CDR2: SGHDN and FVKESK. V lost 8 bases, J lost 2 bases, and 17 bases lay in between. CDR3 nucleotides: TGTGCCAGCCGGCGTTTGGGGGGCAACACAGATACGCAGTATTTT. This encodes CASRRLGGNTDTQYF.

V and J are TRBV7-8 and TRBJ2-1; TRBD2 aligns across 7 bases. The CDR3 has 16 residues. Germline lookup yields CDR1 SGHVS and CDR2 FQNEAQ. Losses at the gene ends were 3 bases for V and 1 base for J; bases not matched to a gene: 6. CDR3 sequence reads: CASSLRTSNSYNEQFF. The CDR3 DNA reads TGTGCCAGCAGCTTGCGGACTAGTAATTCCTACAATGAGCAGTTCTTC.

The J gene is TRBJ2-1, the V gene TRBV9; D may be TRBD1 (5 bases). In germline, CDR1 is SGDLS, CDR2 YYNGEE. V was pared by 6 bases and J by 0 bases, with 13 bases between. The CDR3 runs to 15 residues. The CDR3 DNA reads as TGTGCCAGCACCCTAGGGGTAGGCTCCTACAATGAGCAGTTCTTC. Encoded protein: CASTLGVGSYNEQFF.

The chain joins TRBV19 to TRBJ1-5; the match to TRBD1 covers 8 bases. The CDR3 spans 16 residues. Germline loops: CDR1 LNHDA, CDR2 SQIVND (reference sequence). Germline trimming cut 3 bases from V and 1 base from J; bases unmatched to any gene: 5. DNA of the CDR3: TGTGCCAGTAGTATTGCAGGGGGCGCGAGCAATCAGCCCCAGCATTTT. Translation: CASSIAGGASNQPQHF.

By share of the sample, this clone is medium-sized. J is TRBJ1-2 and V is TRBV19; 7 nucleotides line up with TRBD1. CDR1 is LNHDA and CDR2 is SQIVND in the germline V gene (reference sequence). This CDR3 contains 16 residues. The junction had 13 bases not matched to a gene; V was cut back by 1 base and J by 8 bases. CDR3 in DNA: TGTGCCAGTAGTATAGGAATTGGACAGGAGACGTCCGGCTACACCTTC. Translation gives CASSIGIGQETSGYTF.

The rearrangement joins TRBV29-1 to TRBJ1-4, with D perhaps TRBD1 (5 bases). V dropped 7 bases and J dropped 8 bases, with 17 bases sitting between them. There are 13 residues in the CDR3. Germline V lookup: CDR1 SQVTM, CDR2 ANQGSEA. CDR3 sequence: CSAGSGRREKLFF. The CDR3 DNA reads TGCAGCGCCGGTTCAGGGCGGAGGGAAAAACTGTTTTTT.

The chain joins TRBV7-3 to TRBJ2-7; 7 nucleotides align to TRBD2. This CDR3 has 18 amino acids. CDR1 SGHTA and CDR2 FQGTGA come from the germline V gene. With 2 bases clipped from V and 2 bases from J, the junction kept 15 bases outside the gene matches. Here the CDR3 DNA reads TGTGCCAGCAGCTTAGCAACTGTGGCTAGCGGCTTTCCCTACGAGCAGTACTTC. It translates to CASSLATVASGFPYEQYF.

This clone has only a few counts. The rearrangement uses TRBV19 and TRBJ2-3; tentatively, D is TRBD2 (5 bases). V dropped 4 bases and J dropped 7 bases, with 9 bases sitting between them. CDR3 length: 12 amino acids. From germline, CDR1 is LNHDA and CDR2 SQIVND (reference sequence). DNA of the CDR3: TGTGCCAGTAGTAGCGGGCCTAATACGCAGTATTTT. Its translation: CASSSGPNTQYF.

The V call is TRBV7-9, the J call TRBJ2-3; D assignment may be TRBD1 or TRBD2 (7 bases each). Trimming removed 2 bases at V and 4 bases at J, with 10 bases between. The germline gives CDR1 SEHNR, CDR2 FQNEAQ (reference sequence). The CDR3 sequence is 14 residues long. The CDR3 DNA is TGTGCCAGCAGCTTATCAGGGGGGGCAGATACGCAGTATTTT. Translated: CASSLSGGADTQYF. Full variable domain (outside the CDR3, taken from reference TRBV7-9 and TRBJ2-3): DTGVSQNPRHKITKRGQNVTFRCDPISEHNRLYWYRQTLGQGPEFLTYFQNEAQLEKSRLLSDRFSAERPKGSFSTLEIQRTEQGDSAMYLCASSLSGGADTQYFGPGTRLTVL.

This clone was detected only a few times. V and J are TRBV5-5 and TRBJ1-2, with TRBD1 matching over 10 bases. Germline assignment: CDR1 SGHKS and CDR2 YYEKEE (reference sequence). The CDR3 sequence is 14 residues long. V lost 1 base to trimming and J lost 4 bases; unmatched junction nucleotides: 1. As DNA, the CDR3 is TGTGCCAGCAGCTTGAGGGACAGGGGCTATGGCTACACCTTC. Translated: CASSLRDRGYGYTF.

The gene calls are TRBV6-1 and TRBJ2-1, with a weak D call TRBD2 (5 bases). The germline V gene encodes CDR1 MNHNS and CDR2 SASEGT. The V and J ends lost 1 base and 6 bases respectively, with 13 bases between them. The CDR3 has 15 amino acids. This chain's CDR3 is CASSEVLGETNEQFF. CDR3 coding DNA: TGTGCCAGCAGTGAAGTACTAGGAGAAACCAATGAGCAGTTCTTC.

Regarding this clone: One end of the junction is discordant with germline, which a read error may explain. This chain joins TRBV7-7 and TRBJ2-5; no firm D call. The germline V gene has CDR1 SSHAT and CDR2 FNYEAQ (reference sequence). CDR3 length: 15 residues. CDR3 amino acids: CASSLGRTPGETQYF. The CDR3 DNA sequence: TGTGCTAGCAGCTTAGGGCGCACCCCGGGAGAGACCCAGTACTTC.

The chain carries TRBV28 and TRBJ2-1, with unresolved D. The CDR3 has 15 residues. Germline V CDR1 and CDR2: MDHEN, SYDVKM. V lost 6 bases and J 3 bases, leaving 15 bases between the germline ends. The CDR3 DNA reads TGTGCCAGCAGCCCCAGCGTAGTAGGCTACAATGAGCAGTTCTTC. Its translation is CASSPSVVGYNEQFF. The variable domain in full, completed from reference TRBV28 and TRBJ2-1, reads DVKVTQSSRYLVKRTGEKVFLECVQDMDHENMFWYRQDPGLGLRLIYFSYDVKMKEKGDIPEGYSVSREKKERFSLILESASTNQTSMYLCASSPSVVGYNEQFFGPGTRLTVL.

This chain links TRBV10-3 with TRBJ2-5; D gene uncertain. The CDR3 consists of 12 residues. CDR1 ENHRY and CDR2 SYGVKD come from the germline V gene. V lost 3 bases and J lost 2, with 4 bases in between. The CDR3, as DNA: TGTGCCATCAGTGACTTTCAAGAGACCCAGTACTTC. It yields the protein CAISDFQETQYF.

The V and J genes are TRBV5-5 and TRBJ2-1; perhaps TRBD2 as D (5 bases). V lost 2 bases and J lost 7, with 13 bases in between. Germline lookup yields CDR1 SGHKS and CDR2 YYEKEE (reference sequence). CDR3 length equals 14 residues. CDR3 sequence (DNA): TGTGCCAGCAGCTTTGCGGGCCACCAGAATGAGCAGTTCTTC. Its translation: CASSFAGHQNEQFF. Supplemented by reference TRBV5-5 and TRBJ2-1, the full variable domain reads DAGVTQSPTHLIKTRGQQVTLRCSPISGHKSVSWYQQVLGQGPQFIFQYYEKEERGRGNFPDRFSARQFPNYSSELNVNALLLGDSALYLCASSFAGHQNEQFFGPGTRLTVL.

V usage is TRBV6-6 and J usage is TRBJ2-7; no firm D call. The CDR3 contains 11 residues. Germline V gene data show CDR1 as MNHNY and CDR2 as SVGAGI (reference sequence). V was pared by 7 bases and J by 4 bases, with 8 bases between. DNA for the CDR3: TGTGCCAGCAATGTGGGTTACGAGCAGTACTTC. This gives the protein CASNVGYEQYF.